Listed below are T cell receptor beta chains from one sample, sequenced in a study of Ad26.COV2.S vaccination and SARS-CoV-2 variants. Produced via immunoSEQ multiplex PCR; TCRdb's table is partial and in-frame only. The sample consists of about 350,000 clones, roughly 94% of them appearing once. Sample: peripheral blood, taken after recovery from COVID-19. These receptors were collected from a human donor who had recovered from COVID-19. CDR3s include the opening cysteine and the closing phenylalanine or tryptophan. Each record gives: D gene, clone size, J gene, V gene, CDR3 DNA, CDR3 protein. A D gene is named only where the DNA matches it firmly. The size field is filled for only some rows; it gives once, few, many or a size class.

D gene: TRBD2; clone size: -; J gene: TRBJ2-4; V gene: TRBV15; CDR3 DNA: TGTGCCACCAGCAGAACTAGCGGGGGGGCCCTAGCCAAAAACATTCAGTACTTC; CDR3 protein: CATSRTSGGALAKNIQYF
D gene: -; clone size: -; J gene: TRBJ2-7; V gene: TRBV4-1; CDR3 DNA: TGCGCCAGCAGCCAAGTGGCGGCGGGGGCCACCTACGAGCAGTACTTC; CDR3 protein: CASSQVAAGATYEQYF
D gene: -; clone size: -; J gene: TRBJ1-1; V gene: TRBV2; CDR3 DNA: TGTGCCAGCAGTCCCATCCCCGGAAAGAACACTGAAGCTTTCTTT; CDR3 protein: CASSPIPGKNTEAFF
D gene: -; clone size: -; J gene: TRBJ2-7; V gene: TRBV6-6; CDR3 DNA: TGTGCCAGCAGGGGTCTCTACGAGCAGTACTTC; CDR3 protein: CASRGLYEQYF
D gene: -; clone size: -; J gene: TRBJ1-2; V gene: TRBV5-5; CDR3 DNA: TGTGCCACCTCTTCGCCGGACGGCCTCTATGGCTACACCTTC; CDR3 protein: CATSSPDGLYGYTF
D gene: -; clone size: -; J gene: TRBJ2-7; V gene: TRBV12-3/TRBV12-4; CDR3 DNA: TGTGCCAGCAGTTTATCCATCTACGAGCAGTACTTC; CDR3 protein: CASSLSIYEQYF
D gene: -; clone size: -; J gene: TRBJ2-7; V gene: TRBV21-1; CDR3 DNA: TGTGCCAGCAGCCCCCGAGGGACCTACGAGCAGTACTTC; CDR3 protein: CASSPRGTYEQYF
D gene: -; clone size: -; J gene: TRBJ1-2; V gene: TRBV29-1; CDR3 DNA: TGCAGCGTTGGGACAGCAGAAAACTATGGCTACACCTTC; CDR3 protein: CSVGTAENYGYTF
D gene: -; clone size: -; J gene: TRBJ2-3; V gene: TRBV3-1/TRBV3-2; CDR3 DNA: TGTGCCAGCAGCCACAATAGTGGGACAGATACGCAGTATTTT; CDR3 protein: CASSHNSGTDTQYF
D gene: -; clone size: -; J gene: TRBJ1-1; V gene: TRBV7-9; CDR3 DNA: TGTGCCAGCAGCTTAAACAGGGTGTACACTGAAGCTTTCTTT; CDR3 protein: CASSLNRVYTEAFF
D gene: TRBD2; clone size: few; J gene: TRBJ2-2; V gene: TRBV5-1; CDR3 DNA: TGCGCCAGCAGCTTGGGGACTAGCGGATCGAACACCGGGGAGCTGTTTTTT; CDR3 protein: CASSLGTSGSNTGELFF
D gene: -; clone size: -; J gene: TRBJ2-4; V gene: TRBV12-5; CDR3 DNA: TGTGCTAGTGGTTTGGCCGGGGAAGGGGCCAAAAACATTCAGTACTTC; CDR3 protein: CASGLAGEGAKNIQYF
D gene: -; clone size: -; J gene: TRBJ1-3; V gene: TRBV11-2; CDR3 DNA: TGTGCCAGCAAGGGGTCTGGAAACACCATATATTTT; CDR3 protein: CASKGSGNTIYF